This T cell receptor beta chain stems from a study of CD4 T cells in relation to SARS-CoV-2 and coronaviruses (TCRdb year 2021). Study-level background: In the ViraFEST assay, PBMCs were grown with antigen for approximately 10 days, and TCR beta CDR3s were then sequenced to identify antigen-specific clonal expansions. Shared crossreactive spike epitopes were mapped to their HLA restriction using patient-derived lymphoblastoid cell lines. For other donors in the study, expansion assays were sequenced with a different, Illumina-based TCR-beta assay. Samples from a few pre-COVID donors and the naive versus memory experiments were sequenced with the Adaptive Biotechnologies TCR-sequencing kit; other data were Illumina-based. At the level of individual TCR clonotypes, the study evaluated whether memory CD4+ T cells crossreact between the spike proteins of SARS-CoV-2 and those of common cold coronaviruses. An HIV-1 Nef peptide pool or a no-peptide culture served as the negative reference condition. Overall study outcomes, separate from this receptor: Pre-pandemic and post-infection samples were not both contributed by any donor, so tracing of the source of pre-existing responses was limited. Since the crossreactivity analysis centred on spike protein, crossreactivity against other viral proteins was not assessed. Crossreactive clones showed significantly weaker SARS-CoV-2-driven expansion than monoreactive clones, consistent with antigenic imprinting. Memory CD4+ clonotypes crossrecognizing SARS-CoV-2 and at least one common cold coronavirus spike were found in around 59% of donors. The study was constrained by small numbers of patients and of tested TCRs.

Library creation used the immunoSEQ multiplex PCR assay. Processing in the source paper ran as follows. During preprocessing, nonproductive sequences were discarded, as were any CDR3s that did not begin with C, did not end with F or W, or were shorter than 7 amino acids. The MANAFEST web app was used to call antigen-specific clonotypes on the basis of expansion compared with the reference and with other culture wells. A clone counted as positive if significantly expanded in 2 of 3 replicate wells versus the reference culture at FDR below 0.05. To be called positive, a clone also had to show significant expansion compared with every other tandem well and an odds ratio greater than 5. After three terminal residues were trimmed from each end, CDR3 homology was quantified as pairwise Levenshtein distance using the stringdist R package. TCRdb obtained this table from immuneACCESS and retained in-frame rearrangements with V and J assigned. These tables miss some clones; where compared with another copy, unresolved V genes account for less than half of the shortfall, and the remainder is unexplained. V, J and clone size were drawn from that table, and D and trimming were deduced from the DNA. For this sample the table gives some 20,000 clones, of which approximately 82% were detected only once. The ten biggest clones cover approximately 19% of the sample.

Via the germline V gene (reference sequence), CDR1 is LNHDA and CDR2 SQIVND. Deletion took 7 bases off V and 3 bases off J, with a span of 15 bases between the germline ends. Reading from cysteine to phenylalanine, the CDR3 counts 15 amino acids. Only the CDR3 region is kept as DNA, spanning 45 bases read in frame from base 1. CD4+ T cells from unexposed donors were collected before the COVID-19 pandemic (2011-2018). The EasySep CD4+ T cell isolation kit was used to isolate CD4+ T cells once the cultures had run for roughly 10 days. As cell numbers permitted, CD4+ T cells from unexposed donors were tested for reactivity to SARS-CoV-2 S and N and to four common cold coronavirus spike pools. Each well held two million PBMCs cultured in IMDM containing approximately 5.4% human AB serum and 10 IU/ml IL-2. Half of the culture medium was replaced with fresh IL-2-containing medium on days 3 and 7. In general, triplicate replicate wells were used for every peptide culture condition. The leukapheresis product used for the unexposed donors was purchased from a commercial source. Ficoll-Paque PLUS gradient centrifugation was used to isolate PBMCs from leukapheresis product or whole blood. PBMCs were either cryopreserved at -140°C or used fresh in the expansion assay. The QIAamp Micro DNA Kit was used to extract genomic DNA from the CD4+ T cells.

To note about this clone: Its antigen is not yet known. Per-base qualities were not stored, and no clone one base away is much larger.

The sample was CD4+ T cells from PBMCs, cultured in vitro. This TCR derives from a human donor in good health. The chain employs TRBV19 and TRBJ2-2; TRBD1 could be the D gene, as 6 bases match. The nucleotide sequence is given as TGTGCCAGTACTCTAACAGGGCTCGACACCGGGGAGCTGTTTTTT. Its product reads: CASTLTGLDTGELFF.